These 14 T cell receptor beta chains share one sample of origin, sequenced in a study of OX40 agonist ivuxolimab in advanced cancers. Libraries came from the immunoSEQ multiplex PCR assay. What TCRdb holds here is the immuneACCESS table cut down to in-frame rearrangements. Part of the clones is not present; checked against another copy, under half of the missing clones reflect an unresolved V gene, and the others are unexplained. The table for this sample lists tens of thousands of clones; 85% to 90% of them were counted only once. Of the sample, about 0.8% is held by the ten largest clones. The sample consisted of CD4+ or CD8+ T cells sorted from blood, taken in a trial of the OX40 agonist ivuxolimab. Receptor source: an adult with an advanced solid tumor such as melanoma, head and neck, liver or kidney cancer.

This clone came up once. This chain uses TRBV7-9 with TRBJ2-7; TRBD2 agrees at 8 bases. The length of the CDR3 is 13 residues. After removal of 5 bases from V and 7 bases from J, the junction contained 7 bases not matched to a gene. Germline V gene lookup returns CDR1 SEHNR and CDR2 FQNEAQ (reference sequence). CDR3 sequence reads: CASSTRVAGEQYF. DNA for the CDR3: TGTGCCAGCAGCACCAGGGTAGCGGGAGAGCAGTACTTC.

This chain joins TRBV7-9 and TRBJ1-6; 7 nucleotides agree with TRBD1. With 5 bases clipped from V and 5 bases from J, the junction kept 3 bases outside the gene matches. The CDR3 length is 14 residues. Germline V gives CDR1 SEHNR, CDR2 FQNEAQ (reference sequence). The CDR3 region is CASSLGQHNSPLHF. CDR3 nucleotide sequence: TGTGCCAGCAGCCTGGGACAGCATAATTCACCCCTCCACTTT. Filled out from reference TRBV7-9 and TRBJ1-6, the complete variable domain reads DTGVSQNPRHKITKRGQNVTFRCDPISEHNRLYWYRQTLGQGPEFLTYFQNEAQLEKSRLLSDRFSAERPKGSFSTLEIQRTEQGDSAMYLCASSLGQHNSPLHFGNGTRLTVT.

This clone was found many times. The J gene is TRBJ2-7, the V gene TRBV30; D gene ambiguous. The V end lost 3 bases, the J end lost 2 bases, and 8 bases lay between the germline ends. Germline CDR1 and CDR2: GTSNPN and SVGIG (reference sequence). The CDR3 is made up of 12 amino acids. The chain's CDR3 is CAWSLTTYEQYF. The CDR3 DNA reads TGTGCCTGGAGCCTAACTACCTACGAGCAGTACTTC.

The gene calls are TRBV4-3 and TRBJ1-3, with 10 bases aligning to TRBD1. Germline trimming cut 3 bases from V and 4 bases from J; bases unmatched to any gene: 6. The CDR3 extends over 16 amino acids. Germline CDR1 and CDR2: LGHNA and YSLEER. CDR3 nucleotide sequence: TGCGCCAGCAGCCAGGCGGGGACAGGGGCGGGAAACACCATATATTTT. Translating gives CASSQAGTGAGNTIYF.

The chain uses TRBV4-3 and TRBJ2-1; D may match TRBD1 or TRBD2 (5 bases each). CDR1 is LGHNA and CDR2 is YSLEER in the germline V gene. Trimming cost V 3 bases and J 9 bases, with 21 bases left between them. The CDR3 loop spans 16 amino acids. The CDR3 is CASSQAINRGQGEQFF. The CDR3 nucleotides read TGCGCCAGCAGCCAGGCTATAAACCGAGGGCAGGGTGAGCAGTTCTTC.

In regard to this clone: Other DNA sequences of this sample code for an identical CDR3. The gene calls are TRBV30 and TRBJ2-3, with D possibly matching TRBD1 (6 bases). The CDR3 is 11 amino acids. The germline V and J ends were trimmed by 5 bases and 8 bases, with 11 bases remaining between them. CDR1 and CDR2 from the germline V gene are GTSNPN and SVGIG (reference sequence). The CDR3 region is CAWQVGGTQYF. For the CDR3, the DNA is TGTGCCTGGCAGGTAGGGGGTACGCAGTATTTT.

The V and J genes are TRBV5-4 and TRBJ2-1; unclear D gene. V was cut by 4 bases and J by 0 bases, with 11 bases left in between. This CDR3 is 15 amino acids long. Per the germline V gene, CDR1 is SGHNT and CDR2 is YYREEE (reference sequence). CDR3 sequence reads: CASSADLPSYNEQFF. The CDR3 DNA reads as TGTGCCAGCAGCGCGGATCTCCCCTCCTACAATGAGCAGTTCTTC. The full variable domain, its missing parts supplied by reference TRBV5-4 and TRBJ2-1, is ETGVTQSPTHLIKTRGQQVTLRCSSQSGHNTVSWYQQALGQGPQFIFQYYREEENGRGNFPPRFSGLQFPNYSSELNVNALELDDSALYLCASSADLPSYNEQFFGPGTRLTVL.

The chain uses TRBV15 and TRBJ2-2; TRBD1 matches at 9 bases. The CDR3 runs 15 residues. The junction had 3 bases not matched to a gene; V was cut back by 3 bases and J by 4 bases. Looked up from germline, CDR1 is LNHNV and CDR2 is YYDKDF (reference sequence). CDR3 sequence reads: CATSSVQGATGELFF. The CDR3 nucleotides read TGTGCCACCAGCAGCGTACAGGGGGCCACCGGGGAGCTGTTTTTT. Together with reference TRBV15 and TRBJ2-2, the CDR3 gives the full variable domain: DAMVIQNPRYQVTQFGKPVTLSCSQTLNHNVMYWYQQKSSQAPKLLFHYYDKDFNNEADTPDNFQSRRPNTSFCFLDIRSPGLGDTAMYLCATSSVQGATGELFFGEGSRLTVL.

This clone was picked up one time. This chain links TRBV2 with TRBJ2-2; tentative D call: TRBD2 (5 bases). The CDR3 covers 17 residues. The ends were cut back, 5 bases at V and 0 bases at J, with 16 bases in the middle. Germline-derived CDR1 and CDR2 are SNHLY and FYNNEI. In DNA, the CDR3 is TGTGCCAGCAGTCGTTCCGCGGGCCTCCCGAACACCGGGGAGCTGTTTTTT. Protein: CASSRSAGLPNTGELFF.

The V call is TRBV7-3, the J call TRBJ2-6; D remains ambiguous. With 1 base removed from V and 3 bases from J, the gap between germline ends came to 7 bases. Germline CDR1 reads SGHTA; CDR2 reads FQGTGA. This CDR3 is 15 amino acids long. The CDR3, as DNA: TGTGCCAGCAGCTTAAGACGGGTTGGGGCCAACGTCCTGACTTTC. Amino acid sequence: CASSLRRVGANVLTF.

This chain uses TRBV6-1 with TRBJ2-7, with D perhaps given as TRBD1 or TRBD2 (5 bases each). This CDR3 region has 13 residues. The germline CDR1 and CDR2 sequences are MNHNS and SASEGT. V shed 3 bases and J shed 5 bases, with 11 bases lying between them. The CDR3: CASSEAGRDEQYF. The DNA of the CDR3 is TGTGCCAGCAGTGAGGCAGGGCGGGACGAGCAGTACTTC.

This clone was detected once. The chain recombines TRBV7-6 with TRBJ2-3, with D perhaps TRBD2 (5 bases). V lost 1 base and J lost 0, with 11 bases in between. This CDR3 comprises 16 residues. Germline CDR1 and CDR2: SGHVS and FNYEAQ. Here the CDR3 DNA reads TGTGCCAGCAGCTTAGGGGCAGCTAGCAGCACAGATACGCAGTATTTT. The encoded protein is CASSLGAASSTDTQYF.

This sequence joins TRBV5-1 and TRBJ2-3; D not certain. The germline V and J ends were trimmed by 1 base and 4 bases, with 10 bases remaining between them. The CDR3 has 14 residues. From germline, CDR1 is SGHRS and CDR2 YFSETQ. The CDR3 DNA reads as TGCGCCAGCAGCTTGCGGAGTGGTGCAGATACGCAGTATTTT. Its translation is CASSLRSGADTQYF. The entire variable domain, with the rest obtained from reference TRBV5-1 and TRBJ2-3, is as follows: KAGVTQTPRYLIKTRGQQVTLSCSPISGHRSVSWYQQTPGQGLQFLFEYFSETQRNKGNFPGRFSGRQFSNSRSEMNVSTLELGDSALYLCASSLRSGADTQYFGPGTRLTVL.

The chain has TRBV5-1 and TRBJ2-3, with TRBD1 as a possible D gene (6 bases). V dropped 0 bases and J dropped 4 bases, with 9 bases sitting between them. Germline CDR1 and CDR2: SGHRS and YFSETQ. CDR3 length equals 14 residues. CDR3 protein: CASSLAGVSDTQYF. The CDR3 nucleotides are TGCGCCAGCAGCTTGGCAGGGGTCTCAGATACGCAGTATTTT.